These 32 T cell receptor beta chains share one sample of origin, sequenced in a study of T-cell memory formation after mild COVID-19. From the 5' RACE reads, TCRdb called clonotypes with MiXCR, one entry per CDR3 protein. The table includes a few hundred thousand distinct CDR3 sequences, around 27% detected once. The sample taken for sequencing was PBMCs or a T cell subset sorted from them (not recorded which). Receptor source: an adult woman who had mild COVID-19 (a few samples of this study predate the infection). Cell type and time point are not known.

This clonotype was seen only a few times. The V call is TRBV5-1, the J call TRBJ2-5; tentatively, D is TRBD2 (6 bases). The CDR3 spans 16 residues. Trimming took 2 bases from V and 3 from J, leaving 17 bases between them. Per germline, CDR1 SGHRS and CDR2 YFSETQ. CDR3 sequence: CASSLSSALPKETQYF. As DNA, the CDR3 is TGCGCCAGCAGCTTATCTAGCGCATTGCCTAAAGAGACCCAGTACTTC.

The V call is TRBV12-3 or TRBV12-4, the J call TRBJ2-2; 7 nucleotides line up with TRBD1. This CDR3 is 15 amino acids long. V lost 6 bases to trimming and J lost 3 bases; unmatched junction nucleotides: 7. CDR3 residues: CASRQGTPDTGELFF. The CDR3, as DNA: TGTGCCAGCAGACAGGGGACACCCGACACCGGGGAGCTGTTTTTT.

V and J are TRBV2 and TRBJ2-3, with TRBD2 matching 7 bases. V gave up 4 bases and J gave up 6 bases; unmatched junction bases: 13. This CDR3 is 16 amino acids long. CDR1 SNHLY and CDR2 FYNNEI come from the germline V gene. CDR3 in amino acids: CASSGSGSSGSDTQYF. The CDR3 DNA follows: TGTGCCAGCAGTGGATCGGGGAGTAGCGGGTCGGATACGCAGTATTTT. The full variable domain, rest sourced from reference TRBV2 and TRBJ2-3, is EPEVTQTPSHQVTQMGQEVILRCVPISNHLYFYWYRQILGQKVEFLVSFYNNEISEKSEIFDDQFSVERPDGSNFTLKIRSTKLEDSAMYFCASSGSGSSGSDTQYFGPGTRLTVL.

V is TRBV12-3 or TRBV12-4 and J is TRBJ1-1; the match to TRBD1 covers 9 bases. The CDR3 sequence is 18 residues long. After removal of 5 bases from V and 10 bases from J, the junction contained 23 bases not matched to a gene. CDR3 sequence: CASSPHTVTGGGRVRAFF. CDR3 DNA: TGTGCCAGCAGTCCCCATACGGTGACAGGGGGAGGTAGGGTACGAGCTTTCTTT.

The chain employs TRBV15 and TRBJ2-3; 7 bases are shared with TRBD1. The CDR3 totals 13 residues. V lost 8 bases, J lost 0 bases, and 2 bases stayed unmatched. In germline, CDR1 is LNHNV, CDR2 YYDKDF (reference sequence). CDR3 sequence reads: CATGTASTDTQYF. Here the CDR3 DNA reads TGTGCCACCGGGACAGCCAGCACAGATACGCAGTATTTT. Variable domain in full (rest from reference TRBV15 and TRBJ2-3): DAMVIQNPRYQVTQFGKPVTLSCSQTLNHNVMYWYQQKSSQAPKLLFHYYDKDFNNEADTPDNFQSRRPNTSFCFLDIRSPGLGDTAMYLCATGTASTDTQYFGPGTRLTVL.

The CDR3 DNA is TGTGCCAGCAGCTTGAGGGGGGAGAACTCCTACGAGCAGTACTTC. It translates to CASSLRGENSYEQYF. J is TRBJ2-7 and V is TRBV5-5; either TRBD1 or TRBD2 may supply D (6 bases each). CDR3 length: 15 amino acids. In germline, CDR1 is SGHKS, CDR2 YYEKEE (reference sequence). V lost 1 base and J 0 bases, leaving 11 bases between the germline ends.

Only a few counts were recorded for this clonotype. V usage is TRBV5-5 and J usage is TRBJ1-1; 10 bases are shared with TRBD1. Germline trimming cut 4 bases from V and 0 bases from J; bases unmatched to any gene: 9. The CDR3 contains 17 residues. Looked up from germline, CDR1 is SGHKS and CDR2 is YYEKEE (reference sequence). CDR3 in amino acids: CASSRGTGVLMNTEAFF. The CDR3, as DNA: TGTGCCAGCAGCAGGGGGACAGGGGTACTAATGAACACTGAAGCTTTCTTT.

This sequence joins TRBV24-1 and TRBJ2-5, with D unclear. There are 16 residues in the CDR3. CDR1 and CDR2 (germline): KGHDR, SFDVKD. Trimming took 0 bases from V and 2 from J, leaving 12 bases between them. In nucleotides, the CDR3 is TGTGCCACCAGTGATTTGAAGCAGAACGAACAAGAGACCCAGTACTTC. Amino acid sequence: CATSDLKQNEQETQYF.

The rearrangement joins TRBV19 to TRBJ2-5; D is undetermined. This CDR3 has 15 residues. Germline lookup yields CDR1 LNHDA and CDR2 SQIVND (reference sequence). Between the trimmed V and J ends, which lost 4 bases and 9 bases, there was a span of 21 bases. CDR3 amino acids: CASSSQTLGGLAQYF. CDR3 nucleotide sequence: TGTGCCAGTAGTAGCCAGACACTTGGTGGATTGGCCCAGTACTTC.

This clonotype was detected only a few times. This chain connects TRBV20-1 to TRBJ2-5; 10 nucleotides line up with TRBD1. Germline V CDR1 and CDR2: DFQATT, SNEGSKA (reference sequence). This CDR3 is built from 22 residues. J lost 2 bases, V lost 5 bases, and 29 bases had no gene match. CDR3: CSALDPHLDRGRLSRPQETQYF. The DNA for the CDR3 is TGCAGTGCTCTTGATCCGCATCTAGACAGGGGGCGATTGAGTAGGCCACAAGAGACCCAGTACTTC.

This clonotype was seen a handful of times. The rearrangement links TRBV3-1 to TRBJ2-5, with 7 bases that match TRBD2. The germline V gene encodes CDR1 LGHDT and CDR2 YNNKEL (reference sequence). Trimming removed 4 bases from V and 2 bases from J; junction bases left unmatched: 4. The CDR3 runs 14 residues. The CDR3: CASSRDYSQETQYF. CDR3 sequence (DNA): TGTGCCAGCAGCCGGGACTATTCACAAGAGACCCAGTACTTC.

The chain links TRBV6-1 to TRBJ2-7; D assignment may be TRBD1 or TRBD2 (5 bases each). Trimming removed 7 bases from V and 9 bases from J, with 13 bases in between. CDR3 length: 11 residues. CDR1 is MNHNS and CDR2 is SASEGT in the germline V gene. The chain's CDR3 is CASITSGRQYF. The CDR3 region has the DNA TGTGCCAGCATCACATCGGGGCGGCAGTACTTC.

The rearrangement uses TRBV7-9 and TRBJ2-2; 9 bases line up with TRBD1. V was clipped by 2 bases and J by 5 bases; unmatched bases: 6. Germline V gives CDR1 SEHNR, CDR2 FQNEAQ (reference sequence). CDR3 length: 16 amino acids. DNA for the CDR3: TGTGCCAGCAGCTTACCACCGGGACAGGGTACCGGGGAGCTGTTTTTT. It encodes CASSLPPGQGTGELFF.

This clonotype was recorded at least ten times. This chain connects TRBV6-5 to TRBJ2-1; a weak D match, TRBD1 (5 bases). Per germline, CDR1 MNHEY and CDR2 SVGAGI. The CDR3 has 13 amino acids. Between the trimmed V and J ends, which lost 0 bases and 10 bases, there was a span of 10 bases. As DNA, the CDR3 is TGTGCCAGCAGTTACTCGGAAGGGGAAGAGCAGTTCTTC. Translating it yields CASSYSEGEEQFF.

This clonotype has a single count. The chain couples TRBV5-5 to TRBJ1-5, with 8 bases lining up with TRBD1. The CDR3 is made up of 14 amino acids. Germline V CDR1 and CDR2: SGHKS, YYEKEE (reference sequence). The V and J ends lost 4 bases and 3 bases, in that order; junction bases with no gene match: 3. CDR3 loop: CASSRTGSNQPQHF. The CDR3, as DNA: TGTGCCAGCAGCCGGACAGGGTCCAATCAGCCCCAGCATTTT.

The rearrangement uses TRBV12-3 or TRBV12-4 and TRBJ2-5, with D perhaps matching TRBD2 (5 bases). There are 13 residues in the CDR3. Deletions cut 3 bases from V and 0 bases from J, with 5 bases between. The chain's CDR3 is CASSLDYQETQYF. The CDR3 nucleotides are TGTGCCAGCAGTTTGGACTACCAAGAGACCCAGTACTTC.

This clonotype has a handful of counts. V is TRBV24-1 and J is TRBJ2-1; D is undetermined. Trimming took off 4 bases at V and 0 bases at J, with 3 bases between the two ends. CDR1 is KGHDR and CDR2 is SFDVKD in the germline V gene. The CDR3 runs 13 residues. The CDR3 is CATSEYSYNEQFF. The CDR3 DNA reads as TGTGCCACCAGTGAGTACTCCTACAATGAGCAGTTCTTC.

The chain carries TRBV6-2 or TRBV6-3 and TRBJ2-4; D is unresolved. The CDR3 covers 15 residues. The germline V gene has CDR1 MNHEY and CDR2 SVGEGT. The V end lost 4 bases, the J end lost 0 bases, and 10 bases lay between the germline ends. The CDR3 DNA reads TGTGCCAGCAGTTTTCGAAGCCTAGCCAAAAACATTCAGTACTTC. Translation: CASSFRSLAKNIQYF.

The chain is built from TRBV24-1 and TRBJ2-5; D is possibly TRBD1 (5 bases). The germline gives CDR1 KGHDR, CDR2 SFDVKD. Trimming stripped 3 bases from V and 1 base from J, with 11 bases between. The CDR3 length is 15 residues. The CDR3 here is CATSDPRQPQETQYF. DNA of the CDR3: TGTGCCACCAGTGATCCTCGACAGCCCCAAGAGACCCAGTACTTC.

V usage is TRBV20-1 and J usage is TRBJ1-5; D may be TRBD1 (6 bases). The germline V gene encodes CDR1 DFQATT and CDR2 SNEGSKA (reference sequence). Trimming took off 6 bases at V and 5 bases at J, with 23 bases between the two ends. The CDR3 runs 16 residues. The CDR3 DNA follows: TGCAGTGCCAAACTGGTAGATCAGGACAGCCATCAGCCCCAGCATTTT. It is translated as CSAKLVDQDSHQPQHF.

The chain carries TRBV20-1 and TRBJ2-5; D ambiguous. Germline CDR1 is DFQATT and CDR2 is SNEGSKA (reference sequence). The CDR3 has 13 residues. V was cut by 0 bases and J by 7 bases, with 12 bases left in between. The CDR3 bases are TGCAGTGCTAGAGATTGGGGTAAATGGACCCAGTACTTC. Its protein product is CSARDWGKWTQYF.

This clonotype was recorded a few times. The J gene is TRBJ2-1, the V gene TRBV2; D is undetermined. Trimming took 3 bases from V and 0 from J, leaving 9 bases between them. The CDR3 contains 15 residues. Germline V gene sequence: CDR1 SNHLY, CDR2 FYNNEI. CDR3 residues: CASSESPDSYNEQFF. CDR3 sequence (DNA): TGTGCCAGCAGTGAGTCACCCGACTCCTACAATGAGCAGTTCTTC.

The CDR3 DNA follows: TGTGCCAGCAGCTTAGTAATCGGGGTATTCAGCGGAGATACGCAGTATTTT. Its translation: CASSLVIGVFSGDTQYF. The genes are TRBV7-2 and TRBJ2-3; D perhaps matches TRBD2 (5 bases). The V end was cut by 1 base, the J end by 5 bases, with 19 bases between. This CDR3 has 17 amino acids. The germline V gene has CDR1 SGHTA and CDR2 FQGNSA.

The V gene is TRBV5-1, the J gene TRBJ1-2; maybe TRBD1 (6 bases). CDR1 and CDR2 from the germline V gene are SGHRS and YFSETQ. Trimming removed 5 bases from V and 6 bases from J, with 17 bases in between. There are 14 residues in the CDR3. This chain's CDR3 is CASRLLQGGDGYTF. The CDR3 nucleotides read TGCGCCAGCAGACTTCTACAGGGAGGGGATGGCTACACCTTC.

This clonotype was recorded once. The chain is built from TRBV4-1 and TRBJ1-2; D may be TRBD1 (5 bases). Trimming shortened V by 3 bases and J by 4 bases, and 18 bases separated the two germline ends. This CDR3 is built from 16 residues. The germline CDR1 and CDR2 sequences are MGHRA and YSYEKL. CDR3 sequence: CASSQPRLGPAYGYTF. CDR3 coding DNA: TGCGCCAGCAGCCAGCCAAGATTGGGGCCAGCCTATGGCTACACCTTC.

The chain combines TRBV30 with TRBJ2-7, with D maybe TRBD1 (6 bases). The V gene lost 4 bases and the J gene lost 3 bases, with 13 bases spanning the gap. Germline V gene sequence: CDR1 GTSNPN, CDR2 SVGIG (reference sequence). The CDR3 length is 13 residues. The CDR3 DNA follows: TGTGCCTGGATGACAGGTAGTGGCTACGAGCAGTACTTC. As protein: CAWMTGSGYEQYF.

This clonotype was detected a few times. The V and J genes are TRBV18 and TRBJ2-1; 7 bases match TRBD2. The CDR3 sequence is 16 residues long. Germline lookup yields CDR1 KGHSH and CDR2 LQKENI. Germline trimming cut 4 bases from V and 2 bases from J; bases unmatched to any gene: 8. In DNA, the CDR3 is TGTGCCAGCTCACTCCAAGCGGGGCTAACCTACAATGAGCAGTTCTTC. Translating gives CASSLQAGLTYNEQFF. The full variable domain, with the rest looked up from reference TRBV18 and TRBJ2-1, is NAGVMQNPRHLVRRRGQEARLRCSPMKGHSHVYWYRQLPEEGLKFMVYLQKENIIDESGMPKERFSAEFPKEGPSILRIQQVVRGDSAAYFCASSLQAGLTYNEQFFGPGTRLTVL.

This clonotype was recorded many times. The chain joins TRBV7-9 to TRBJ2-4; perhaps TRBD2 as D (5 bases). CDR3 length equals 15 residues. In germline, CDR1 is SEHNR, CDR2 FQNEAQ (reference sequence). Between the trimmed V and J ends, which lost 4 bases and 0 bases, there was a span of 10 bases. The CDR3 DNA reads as TGTGCCAGCAGCTCGGACTCTCTAGCCAAAAACATTCAGTACTTC. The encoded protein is CASSSDSLAKNIQYF.

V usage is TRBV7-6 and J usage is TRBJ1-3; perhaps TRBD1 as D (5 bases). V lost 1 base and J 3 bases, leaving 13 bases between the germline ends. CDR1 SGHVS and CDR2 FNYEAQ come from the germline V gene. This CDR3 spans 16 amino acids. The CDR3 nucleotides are TGTGCCAGCAGCTTAGAAGTCAGGCAGGGTGGAAACACCATATATTTT. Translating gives CASSLEVRQGGNTIYF.

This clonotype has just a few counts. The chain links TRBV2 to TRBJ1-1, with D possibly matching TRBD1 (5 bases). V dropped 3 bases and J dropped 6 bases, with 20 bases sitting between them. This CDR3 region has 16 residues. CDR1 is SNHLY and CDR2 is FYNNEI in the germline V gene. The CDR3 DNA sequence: TGTGCCAGCAGTGACCCGCGGGGACCGGGGGATCCTGAAGCTTTCTTT. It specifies CASSDPRGPGDPEAFF.

The CDR3 loop reads CASSAQRGSSYEQYF. The DNA for the CDR3 is TGTGCCAGCAGCGCGCAAAGGGGGAGCTCCTACGAGCAGTACTTC. The V gene is TRBV7-6, the J gene TRBJ2-7; the D gene is possibly TRBD1 (6 bases). This CDR3 spans 15 amino acids. Germline CDR1 SGHVS, CDR2 FNYEAQ. Trimming shortened V by 5 bases and J by 0 bases, and 14 bases separated the two germline ends.

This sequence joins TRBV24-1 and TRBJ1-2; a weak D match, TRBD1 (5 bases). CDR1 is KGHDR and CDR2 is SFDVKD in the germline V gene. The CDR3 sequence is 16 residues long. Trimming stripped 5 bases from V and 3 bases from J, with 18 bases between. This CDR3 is CATSAQTRGGHYGYTF. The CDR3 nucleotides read TGTGCCACCAGTGCCCAAACGCGGGGCGGGCACTATGGCTACACCTTC.